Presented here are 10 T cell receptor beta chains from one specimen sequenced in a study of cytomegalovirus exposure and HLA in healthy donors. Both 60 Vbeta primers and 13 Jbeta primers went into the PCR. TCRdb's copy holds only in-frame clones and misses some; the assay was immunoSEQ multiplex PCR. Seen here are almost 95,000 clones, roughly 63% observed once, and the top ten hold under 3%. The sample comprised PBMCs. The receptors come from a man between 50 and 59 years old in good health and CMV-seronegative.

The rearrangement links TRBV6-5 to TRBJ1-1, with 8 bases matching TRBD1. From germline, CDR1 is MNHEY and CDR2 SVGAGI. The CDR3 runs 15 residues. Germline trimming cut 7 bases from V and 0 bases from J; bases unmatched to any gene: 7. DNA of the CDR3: TGTGCCAGCATTAGACAGGGGAGGTTGAACACTGAAGCTTTCTTT. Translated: CASIRQGRLNTEAFF.

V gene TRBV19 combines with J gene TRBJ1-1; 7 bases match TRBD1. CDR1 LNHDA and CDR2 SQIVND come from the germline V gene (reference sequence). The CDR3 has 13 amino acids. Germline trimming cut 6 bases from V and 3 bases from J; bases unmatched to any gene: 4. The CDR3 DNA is TGTGCCAGTAGCCAGGGACAGTACACTGAAGCTTTCTTT. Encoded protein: CASSQGQYTEAFF.

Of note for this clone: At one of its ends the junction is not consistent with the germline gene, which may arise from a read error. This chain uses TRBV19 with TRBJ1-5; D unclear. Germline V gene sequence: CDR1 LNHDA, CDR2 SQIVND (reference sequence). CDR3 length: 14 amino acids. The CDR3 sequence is CASSIGLVPRPQHF. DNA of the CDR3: TGTGCCAGTAGCATAGGGTTGGTACCTAGACCCCAGCATTTT.

The chain's CDR3 is CAWSVMAGRRLAWNNEQFF. CDR3 sequence (DNA): TGTGCCTGGAGTGTAATGGCAGGGAGGCGACTAGCGTGGAACAATGAGCAGTTCTTC. The V call is TRBV30, the J call TRBJ2-1, with 8 bases aligning to TRBD2. Germline V CDR1 and CDR2: GTSNPN, SVGIG (reference sequence). The CDR3 contains 19 residues. J was trimmed by 5 bases and V by 0 bases; bases with no gene match: 18.

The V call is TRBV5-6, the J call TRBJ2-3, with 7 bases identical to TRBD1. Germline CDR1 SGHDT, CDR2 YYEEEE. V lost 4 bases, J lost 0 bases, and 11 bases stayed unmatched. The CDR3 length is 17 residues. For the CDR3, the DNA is TGTGCCAGCAGCCCTGAGAGGGGGCCTGCTAGCACAGATACGCAGTATTTT. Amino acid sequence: CASSPERGPASTDTQYF.

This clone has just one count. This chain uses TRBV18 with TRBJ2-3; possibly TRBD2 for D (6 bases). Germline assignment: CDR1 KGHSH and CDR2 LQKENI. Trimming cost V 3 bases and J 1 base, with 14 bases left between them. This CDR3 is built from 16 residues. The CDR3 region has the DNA TGTGCCAGCTCACCCCCTTTTTGGGGGGGCACAGATACGCAGTATTTT. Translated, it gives CASSPPFWGGTDTQYF.

The CDR3 region is CSASRGSEQFF. DNA of the CDR3: TGCAGTGCTAGTCGAGGAAGTGAGCAGTTCTTC. The chain carries TRBV20-1 and TRBJ2-1; the D is unclear. Trimming took off 3 bases at V and 9 bases at J, with 9 bases between the two ends. The CDR3 consists of 11 residues. Germline CDR1 DFQATT, CDR2 SNEGSKA (reference sequence).

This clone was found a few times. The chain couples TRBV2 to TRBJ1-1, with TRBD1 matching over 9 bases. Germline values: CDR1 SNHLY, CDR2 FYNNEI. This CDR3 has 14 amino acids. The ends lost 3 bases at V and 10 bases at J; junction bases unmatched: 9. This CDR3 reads CASSDLVRDRVAFF. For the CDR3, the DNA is TGTGCCAGCAGTGATCTGGTCCGGGACAGGGTAGCTTTCTTT.

CDR3 sequence: CASRGDRGHNEQFF. The CDR3, as DNA: TGCGCCAGCAGGGGCGACAGGGGCCACAATGAGCAGTTCTTC. The chain recombines TRBV4-1 with TRBJ2-1; 8 bases fit TRBD1. The CDR3 has 14 residues. Germline-derived CDR1 and CDR2 are MGHRA and YSYEKL. The V segment lost 6 bases and the J segment 5 bases; nucleotides outside the gene matches: 6.

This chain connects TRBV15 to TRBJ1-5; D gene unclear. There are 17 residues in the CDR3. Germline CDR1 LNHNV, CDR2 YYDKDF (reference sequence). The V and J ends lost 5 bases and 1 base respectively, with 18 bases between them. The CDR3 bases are TGTGCCACCAGCTCGCCCCCGCGGGCGGGAAGCAATCAGCCCCAGCATTTT. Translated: CATSSPPRAGSNQPQHF.